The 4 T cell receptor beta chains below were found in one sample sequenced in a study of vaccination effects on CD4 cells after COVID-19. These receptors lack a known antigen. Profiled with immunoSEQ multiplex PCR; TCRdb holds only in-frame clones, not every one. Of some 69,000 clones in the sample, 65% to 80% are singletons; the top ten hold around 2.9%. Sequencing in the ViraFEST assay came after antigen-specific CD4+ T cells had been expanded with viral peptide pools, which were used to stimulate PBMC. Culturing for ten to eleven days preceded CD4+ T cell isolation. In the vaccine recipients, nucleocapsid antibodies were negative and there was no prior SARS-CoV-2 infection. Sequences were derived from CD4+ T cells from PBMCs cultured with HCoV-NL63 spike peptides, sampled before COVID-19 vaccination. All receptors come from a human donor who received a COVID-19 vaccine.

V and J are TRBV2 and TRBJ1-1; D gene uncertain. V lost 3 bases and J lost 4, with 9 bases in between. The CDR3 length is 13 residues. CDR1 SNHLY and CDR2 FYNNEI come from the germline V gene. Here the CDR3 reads CASSEGWATEAFF. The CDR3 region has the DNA TGTGCCAGCAGTGAGGGATGGGCCACTGAAGCTTTCTTT. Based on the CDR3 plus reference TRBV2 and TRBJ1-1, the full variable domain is EPEVTQTPSHQVTQMGQEVILRCVPISNHLYFYWYRQILGQKVEFLVSFYNNEISEKSEIFDDQFSVERPDGSNFTLKIRSTKLEDSAMYFCASSEGWATEAFFGQGTRLTVV.

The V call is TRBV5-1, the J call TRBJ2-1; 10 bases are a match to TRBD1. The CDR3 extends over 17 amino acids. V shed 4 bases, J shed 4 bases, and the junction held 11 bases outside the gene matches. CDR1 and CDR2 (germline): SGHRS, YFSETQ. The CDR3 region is CASSTAGTGDAYNEQFF. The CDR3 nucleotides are TGCGCCAGCAGCACAGCCGGGACAGGGGACGCATACAATGAGCAGTTCTTC. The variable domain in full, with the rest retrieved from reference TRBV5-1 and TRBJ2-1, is KAGVTQTPRYLIKTRGQQVTLSCSPISGHRSVSWYQQTPGQGLQFLFEYFSETQRNKGNFPGRFSGRQFSNSRSEMNVSTLELGDSALYLCASSTAGTGDAYNEQFFGPGTRLTVL.

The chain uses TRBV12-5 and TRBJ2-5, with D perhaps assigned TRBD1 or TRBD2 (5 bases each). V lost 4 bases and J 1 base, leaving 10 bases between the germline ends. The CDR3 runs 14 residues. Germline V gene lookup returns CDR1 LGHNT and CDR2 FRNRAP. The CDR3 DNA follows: TGTGCTAGTGGTTGGGACGGCCTCCAAGAGACCCAGTACTTC. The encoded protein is CASGWDGLQETQYF.

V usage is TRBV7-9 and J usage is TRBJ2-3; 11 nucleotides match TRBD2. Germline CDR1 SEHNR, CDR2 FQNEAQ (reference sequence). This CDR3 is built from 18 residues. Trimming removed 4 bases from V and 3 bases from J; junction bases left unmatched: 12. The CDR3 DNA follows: TGTGCCAGCAGCTCACCCCAAAGACTAGCGGGGATTACAGATACGCAGTATTTT. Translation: CASSSPQRLAGITDTQYF. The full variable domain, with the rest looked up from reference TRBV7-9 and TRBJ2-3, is DTGVSQNPRHKITKRGQNVTFRCDPISEHNRLYWYRQTLGQGPEFLTYFQNEAQLEKSRLLSDRFSAERPKGSFSTLEIQRTEQGDSAMYLCASSSPQRLAGITDTQYFGPGTRLTVL.